A selection of T cell receptor beta chains follows, all from one sample in a study of CD8+ T cells in alopecia areata. The table came from immunoSEQ multiplex PCR; TCRdb's copy has only in-frame clones and leaves some out. The sample shows 150,000 or so clones, roughly 50% of them seen only once. Sample: CD4+ T cells sorted from blood. The receptors derive from a human donor with alopecia areata. CDR3s include the opening cysteine and the closing phenylalanine or tryptophan. A D gene is named only where the DNA matches it firmly. Not every row has a clone size; where given, it reads once, few, many or a size class.

d_call j_call clone_size v_call cdr3_aa cdr3_nt
TRBD1 TRBJ2-5 . TRBV29-1 CSVGTGVLQETQYF TGCAGCGTAGGGACAGGGGTCCTACAAGAGACCCAGTACTTC
. TRBJ1-1 few TRBV29-1 CSVEGQENTEAFF TGCAGCGTTGAAGGTCAAGAGAACACTGAAGCTTTCTTT
. TRBJ2-7 . TRBV5-1 CASSRGGRDEQYF TGCGCCAGCAGCCGAGGGGGGCGGGACGAGCAGTACTTC
TRBD2 TRBJ2-7 . TRBV30 CAWSVRRGEQYF TGTGCCTGGAGTGTACGGCGGGGGGAGCAGTACTTC
. TRBJ2-3 . TRBV9 CASSATEKSTDTQYF TGTGCCAGCAGCGCGACAGAGAAGAGCACAGATACGCAGTATTTT
. TRBJ2-1 . TRBV5-4 CASSVRGSSYNEQFF TGTGCCAGCAGCGTCAGGGGAAGCTCCTACAATGAGCAGTTCTTC
. TRBJ1-1 once TRBV11-1 CASSLGTEAFF TGTGCCAGCAGCTTGGGGACTGAAGCTTTCTTT
. TRBJ2-1 . TRBV29-1 CSVSILGNEQFF TGCAGCGTGTCAATTCTCGGCAATGAGCAGTTCTTC
. TRBJ2-2 many TRBV4-2 CASSQDGNTGELFF TGTGCCAGCAGCCAAGATGGGAACACCGGGGAGCTGTTTTTT
. TRBJ2-3 few TRBV18 CASSPTTDTQYF TGTGCCAGCTCACCCACCACAGATACGCAGTATTTT
TRBD1 TRBJ1-2 . TRBV28 CASNKKGAGGYTF TGTGCCAGCAACAAGAAGGGGGCAGGTGGCTACACCTTC
TRBD1 TRBJ2-1 few TRBV7-8 CASRRNRTGVGNEQFF TGTGCCAGCAGACGGAACCGGACAGGGGTTGGCAATGAGCAGTTCTTC
TRBD2 TRBJ2-7 . TRBV4-1 CASSLNPRLTGTNSYEQYF TGCGCCAGCAGTCTTAACCCCCGATTAACCGGGACTAACTCCTACGAGCAGTACTTC
. TRBJ1-2 . TRBV28 CASRVAPYGYTF TGTGCCAGCAGAGTAGCACCGTATGGCTACACCTTC
. TRBJ2-3 few TRBV5-1 CASTPPSTDTQYF TGCGCCAGCACCCCGCCGAGCACAGATACGCAGTATTTT
. TRBJ1-4 . TRBV5-1 CASSLEGVEGEKLFF TGCGCCAGCAGCTTGGAAGGGGTTGAAGGCGAAAAACTGTTTTTT